These 15 T cell receptor beta chains share one sample of origin, sequenced in a study of T-cell memory formation after mild COVID-19. TCRdb reanalysed the 5' RACE reads using MiXCR and keeps one entry per CDR3 protein. The table records over 300,000 distinct CDR3 sequences, roughly 20% of them present only once. Material: PBMCs or a T cell subset sorted from them (not recorded which). Every receptor here comes from a man between 18 and 35 years old who had mild COVID-19 (a few samples of this study predate the infection). Cell type and time point are not known.

This clonotype was seen ten or more times. The chain combines TRBV7-2 with TRBJ2-5, with TRBD2 as a possible D gene (5 bases). Trimming took 8 bases from V and 5 from J, leaving 15 bases between them. Per the germline V gene, CDR1 is SGHTA and CDR2 is FQGNSA. There are 13 residues in the CDR3. The CDR3 nucleotides are TGTGCCAGCTGTCGGACTTTTTTGGAGACCCAGTACTTC. Translated: CASCRTFLETQYF.

In DNA, the CDR3 is TGTGCCAGCAGTCCCGGGACAGGGTACCAGCCCCAGCATTTT. Translation: CASSPGTGYQPQHF. The chain uses TRBV12-3 or TRBV12-4 and TRBJ1-5, with TRBD1 matching over 9 bases. Unmatched junction bases numbered 6, after V lost 5 bases and J lost 7 bases. CDR3 length: 14 residues.

V and J are TRBV7-2 and TRBJ1-2, with D possibly TRBD1 on 6 matching bases. The V end was cut by 5 bases, the J end by 7 bases, with 17 bases between. Germline values: CDR1 SGHTA, CDR2 FQGNSA. This CDR3 has 14 amino acids. The CDR3 region has the DNA TGTGCCAGCAGCACCGGGCCACAGGGATTTGGCTACACCTTC. It is translated as CASSTGPQGFGYTF.

This clonotype has just a few counts. In DNA form, the CDR3 reads TGCGCCAGCAGCCAGCGGGCAGGGGAGAACACTGAAGCTTTCTTT. It encodes CASSQRAGENTEAFF. The chain uses TRBV5-1 and TRBJ1-1; D is possibly TRBD1 (6 bases). Germline V gene data show CDR1 as SGHRS and CDR2 as YFSETQ. The V gene lost 4 bases and the J gene lost 1 base, with 14 bases spanning the gap. The CDR3 covers 15 residues.

This clonotype turned up a few times. The gene calls are TRBV25-1 and TRBJ1-1; no definite D call. V dropped 9 bases and J dropped 6 bases, with 17 bases sitting between them. This CDR3 comprises 13 residues. In germline, CDR1 is MGHDK, CDR2 SYGVNS. CDR3 sequence: CASKNPGEPEAFF. Here the CDR3 DNA reads TGTGCCAGTAAGAACCCCGGGGAGCCTGAAGCTTTCTTT.

V gene TRBV28 combines with J gene TRBJ2-7; D not certain. The CDR3 has 12 amino acids. V was cut by 2 bases and J by 4 bases, with 6 bases left in between. CDR1 and CDR2 from the germline V gene are MDHEN and SYDVKM. The CDR3 DNA reads TGTGCCAGCAGTTTAAACGGTTACGAGCAGTACGTC. This gives the protein CASSLNGYEQYV.

The CDR3 loop is CASSSGGISYEQYF. The CDR3 DNA is TGTGCCAGCAGCTCTGGGGGCATCTCCTACGAGCAGTACTTC. The V gene is TRBV7-2, the J gene TRBJ2-7; D is perhaps TRBD1 (6 bases). CDR3 length: 14 residues. Trimming removed 4 bases from V and 0 bases from J, with 10 bases in between. The germline V gene has CDR1 SGHTA and CDR2 FQGNSA.

The CDR3 DNA is TGTGCCAGCAGTGAAGCTCGGGGGATCTATCAGCCCCAGCATTTT. Its translation is CASSEARGIYQPQHF. The chain couples TRBV6-1 to TRBJ1-5; tentative D call: TRBD1 (5 bases). V was pared by 0 bases and J by 5 bases, with 11 bases between. The CDR3 sequence is 15 residues long. Germline loops: CDR1 MNHNS, CDR2 SASEGT.

V is TRBV7-8 and J is TRBJ2-1; 12 bases fit TRBD2. Per the germline V gene, CDR1 is SGHVS and CDR2 is FQNEAQ. After removal of 5 bases from V and 6 bases from J, the junction contained 8 bases not matched to a gene. The CDR3 has 16 amino acids. The CDR3 region is CASSKLLAGGVNEQFF. CDR3 coding DNA: TGTGCCAGCAGCAAATTGCTAGCGGGGGGGGTCAATGAGCAGTTCTTC. Full variable domain (missing parts from reference TRBV7-8 and TRBJ2-1): GAGVSQSPRYKVAKRGQDVALRCDPISGHVSLFWYQQALGQGPEFLTYFQNEAQLDKSGLPSDRFFAERPEGSVSTLKIQRTQQEDSAVYLCASSKLLAGGVNEQFFGPGTRLTVL.

This clonotype was observed at least ten times. This chain joins TRBV30 and TRBJ2-2, with D maybe TRBD1 (6 bases). Germline CDR1 reads GTSNPN; CDR2 reads SVGIG (reference sequence). V dropped 5 bases and J dropped 1 base, with 17 bases sitting between them. The CDR3 loop spans 16 amino acids. This CDR3 reads CAWDLALGGNTGELFF. Here the CDR3 DNA reads TGTGCCTGGGATCTTGCGCTAGGGGGGAACACCGGGGAGCTGTTTTTT. Complete variable domain (other parts from reference TRBV30 and TRBJ2-2): SQTIHQWPATLVQPVGSPLSLECTVEGTSNPNLYWYRQAAGRGLQLLFYSVGIGQISSEVPQNLSASRPQDRQFILSSKKLLLSDSGFYLCAWDLALGGNTGELFFGEGSRLTVL.

This clonotype came up many times. This chain links TRBV5-1 with TRBJ2-2; TRBD2 aligns across 7 bases. Germline assignment: CDR1 SGHRS and CDR2 YFSETQ. The CDR3 sequence is 15 residues long. Losses at the gene ends were 4 bases for V and 4 bases for J; bases not matched to a gene: 7. The CDR3 loop is CASSSREGRTGELFF. The DNA for the CDR3 is TGCGCCAGCAGCAGCAGGGAGGGGCGCACCGGGGAGCTGTTTTTT.

Concerning this clonotype itself: Possible read error: a much larger clone is one base away. CDR3 amino acids: CASSQRTWADIQYF. The CDR3 DNA reads as TGCGCCAGCAGCCAACGTACGTGGGCGGACATTCAGTACTTC. The chain has TRBV5-1 and TRBJ2-4; D not resolved. Looked up from germline, CDR1 is SGHRS and CDR2 is YFSETQ. This CDR3 is built from 14 residues. Trimming pared 4 bases from V and 8 bases from J, leaving 16 bases between.

This sequence joins TRBV10-3 and TRBJ2-7; D could derive from TRBD1 or TRBD2 (5 bases each). V lost 4 bases and J 1 base, leaving 14 bases between the germline ends. The CDR3 extends over 15 amino acids. The germline V gene has CDR1 ENHRY and CDR2 SYGVKD. CDR3 loop: CAISGSGTYSYEQYF. The CDR3 coding sequence is TGTGCCATCAGTGGGTCCGGGACGTATTCCTACGAGCAGTACTTC.

This clonotype showed up just a few times. The CDR3 here is CSARPSGFLNTEAFF. CDR3 DNA sequence: TGCAGTGCTAGGCCATCGGGGTTCCTGAACACTGAAGCTTTCTTT. The chain has TRBV20-1 and TRBJ1-1, with D uncertain. The CDR3 contains 15 residues. V lost 3 bases to trimming and J lost 0 bases, with 14 bases between them. Germline V lookup: CDR1 DFQATT, CDR2 SNEGSKA (reference sequence).

This clonotype came up a few times. The rearrangement joins TRBV20-1 to TRBJ1-2; D not certain. V lost 3 bases, J lost 2 bases, and 4 bases lay in between. Germline values: CDR1 DFQATT, CDR2 SNEGSKA (reference sequence). This CDR3 contains 11 residues. Written as DNA, the CDR3 is TGCAGTGCTAGCTTAAACTATGGCTACACCTTC. It specifies CSASLNYGYTF.